The present T cell receptor beta chain was sequenced within a study of control samples from healthy donors and cancer patients. CDR3 length: 14 residues. Germline CDR1 and CDR2: SGHTA and FQGNSA. V was pared by 5 bases and J by 2 bases, with 12 bases between. Repertoires were generated with immunoSEQ multiplex PCR, while TCRdb's copy carries only in-frame clones and drops some. The data hold some 160,000 clones, with about 93% observed a single time. This clonotype originated in a woman younger than 45 in good health. The specimen was blood. This chain links TRBV7-2 with TRBJ2-5, with D perhaps assigned TRBD1 or TRBD2 (5 bases each). The DNA of the CDR3 is TGTGCCAGCAGCCAACTTGGGGGACAAGAGACCCAGTACTTC. Its translation is CASSQLGGQETQYF.